What follows are 23 T cell receptor beta chains derived from one specimen sequenced in a study of cytomegalovirus exposure and HLA in healthy donors. The primer mix had 60 Vbeta and 13 Jbeta primers. Generated by immunoSEQ multiplex PCR, the TCRdb table keeps only in-frame clones and is missing some. The sample includes around 130,000 clones, around 82% of them seen just once. Sequenced sample: PBMCs. These receptors were obtained from a boy younger than 18 in good health and CMV-seronegative.

V and J are TRBV7-3 and TRBJ2-2; tentative D call: TRBD2 (6 bases). The V gene lost 5 bases and the J gene lost 0 bases, with 13 bases spanning the gap. CDR1 is SGHTA and CDR2 is FQGTGA in the germline V gene. This CDR3 region has 16 residues. Here the CDR3 reads CASSAQGGANTGELFF. As DNA, the CDR3 is TGTGCCAGCAGCGCTCAGGGCGGGGCGAACACCGGGGAGCTGTTTTTT.

Details on this clone: At one boundary the junction diverges from the germline segment, which might be a read error. The gene calls are TRBV7-9 and TRBJ1-1; D perhaps matches TRBD1 (5 bases). CDR3 size: 12 residues. CDR1 and CDR2 from the germline V gene are SEHNR and FQNEAQ (reference sequence). DNA for the CDR3: TGTTCCAGCAGCTGGGGGGAGACTGAAGCTTTCTTT. Translated: CSSSWGETEAFF.

This chain connects TRBV7-2 to TRBJ1-3; D possibly corresponds to TRBD1 (5 bases). Trimming removed 5 bases at V and 1 base at J, with 9 bases between. This CDR3 contains 14 residues. Germline CDR1 SGHTA, CDR2 FQGNSA. The CDR3 DNA is TGTGCCAGCAGCCGACAGATTTCTGGAAACACCATATATTTT. It is translated as CASSRQISGNTIYF.

The gene calls are TRBV5-1 and TRBJ1-2, with 8 bases aligning to TRBD1. In germline, CDR1 is SGHRS, CDR2 YFSETQ. The CDR3 has 13 amino acids. V lost 2 bases, J lost 4 bases, and 1 base stayed unmatched. The DNA for the CDR3 is TGCGCCAGCAGCTTAGACAGGGGCTATGGCTACACCTTC. It codes for CASSLDRGYGYTF.

V gene TRBV12-2 combines with J gene TRBJ2-7; the D call in the table, TRBD1, was not verified against the DNA. TRBV12-2 is a known pseudogene. The CDR3 runs 14 residues. The chain's CDR3 is CASRPDRDGYEQYF. The CDR3 bases are TGTGCAAGTCGCCCCGACAGGGATGGCTACGAGCAGTACTTC.

The chain carries TRBV20-1 and TRBJ2-3; weak D call: TRBD1 (5 bases). The germline V and J ends were trimmed by 4 bases and 5 bases, with 7 bases remaining between them. The length of the CDR3 is 11 residues. Germline CDR1 reads DFQATT; CDR2 reads SNEGSKA (reference sequence). This CDR3 is CSAIRGDTQYF. The DNA for the CDR3 is TGCAGTGCTATTAGGGGAGATACGCAGTATTTT.

The chain uses TRBV18 and TRBJ1-1; TRBD1 matches 9 bases. Per germline, CDR1 KGHSH and CDR2 LQKENI. The CDR3 is 15 amino acids. V shed 2 bases and J 3 bases; nucleotides not matched to a gene: 4. CDR3 sequence: CASSPRTGVDTEAFF. CDR3 coding DNA: TGTGCCAGCTCACCAAGGACAGGGGTGGACACTGAAGCTTTCTTT.

This chain links TRBV5-7 with TRBJ2-7; TRBD1 agrees at 9 bases. Being an ORF, TRBV5-7 has a function that is uncertain. V lost 6 bases, J lost 12 bases, and 22 bases stayed unmatched. The CDR3 consists of 16 residues. In DNA form, the CDR3 reads TGTGCCAGCACCCAAGTTGCTGGGACAGGGAAGGGTTGGTTGTACTTC. It encodes CASTQVAGTGKGWLYF.

The chain links TRBV19 to TRBJ2-2; D is possibly TRBD2 (6 bases). Germline CDR1 reads LNHDA; CDR2 reads SQIVND (reference sequence). The CDR3 consists of 16 residues. V shed 3 bases and J shed 2 bases, with 13 bases lying between them. The CDR3 is CASSIRAGPNTGELFF. In DNA, the CDR3 is TGTGCCAGTAGTATTCGGGCGGGACCTAACACCGGGGAGCTGTTTTTT. The full variable domain, its missing parts supplied by reference TRBV19 and TRBJ2-2, is DGGITQSPKYLFRKEGQNVTLSCEQNLNHDAMYWYRQDPGQGLRLIYYSQIVNDFQKGDIAEGYSVSREKKESFPLTVTSAQKNPTAFYLCASSIRAGPNTGELFFGEGSRLTVL.

This clone showed up just once. The rearrangement joins TRBV27 to TRBJ1-2; 7 bases fit TRBD1. This CDR3 has 15 amino acids. Germline assignment: CDR1 MNHEY and CDR2 SMNVEV (reference sequence). The ends lost 3 bases at V and 5 bases at J; junction bases unmatched: 9. The CDR3 sequence: CASSFRDRALYGYTF. The DNA of the CDR3 is TGTGCCAGCAGTTTCAGGGACAGAGCCCTATATGGCTACACCTTC.

The gene calls are TRBV19 and TRBJ1-1; the D is unclear. The CDR3 covers 15 residues. Germline V gene lookup returns CDR1 LNHDA and CDR2 SQIVND (reference sequence). The germline V and J ends were trimmed by 7 bases and 1 base, with 16 bases remaining between them. For the CDR3, the DNA is TGTGCCAGTACGCCCGGCAGGTCGAAGAACACTGAAGCTTTCTTT. It yields the protein CASTPGRSKNTEAFF.

The chain joins TRBV19 to TRBJ2-7, with D maybe TRBD1 (5 bases). The CDR3 has 15 amino acids. Trimming shortened V by 1 base and J by 0 bases, and 10 bases separated the two germline ends. Germline V lookup: CDR1 LNHDA, CDR2 SQIVND (reference sequence). In nucleotides, the CDR3 is TGTGCCAGTAGTATAGTTCTAGACAGCTCCTACGAGCAGTACTTC. This gives the protein CASSIVLDSSYEQYF.

The chain has TRBV11-2 and TRBJ1-1, with D perhaps TRBD1 (5 bases). Germline loops: CDR1 SGHAT, CDR2 FQNNGV. The V and J ends lost 0 bases and 1 base respectively, with 9 bases between them. This CDR3 is 15 amino acids long. CDR3 region: CASSLERRGNTEAFF. The CDR3, as DNA: TGTGCCAGCAGCTTAGAACGGAGGGGGAACACTGAAGCTTTCTTT.

In its sample, this clone was seen a few times. The chain couples TRBV5-6 to TRBJ1-1; TRBD1 agrees at 7 bases. Germline-derived CDR1 and CDR2 are SGHDT and YYEEEE. With V trimmed by 0 bases and J by 6 bases, 2 bases remained unmatched. The CDR3 is 13 residues long. The CDR3 DNA reads as TGTGCCAGCAGCTTGGGTCAGGGGGCTGAAGCTTTCTTT. This encodes CASSLGQGAEAFF. Drawing the rest from reference TRBV5-6 and TRBJ1-1, the complete variable domain is DAGVTQSPTHLIKTRGQQVTLRCSPKSGHDTVSWYQQALGQGPQFIFQYYEEEERQRGNFPDRFSGHQFPNYSSELNVNALLLGDSALYLCASSLGQGAEAFFGQGTRLTVV.

V gene TRBV27 combines with J gene TRBJ2-1; 7 positions agree with TRBD2. Germline V gene sequence: CDR1 MNHEY, CDR2 SMNVEV (reference sequence). The ends lost 5 bases at V and 9 bases at J; junction bases unmatched: 7. The CDR3 runs to 13 residues. Here the CDR3 reads CASSTGLGGEQFF. Written as DNA, the CDR3 is TGTGCCAGCAGTACCGGACTAGGCGGTGAGCAGTTCTTC.

The chain links TRBV18 to TRBJ1-5; D is possibly TRBD1 (5 bases). With 4 bases removed from V and 2 bases from J, the gap between germline ends came to 15 bases. This CDR3 spans 16 amino acids. Germline CDR1 and CDR2: KGHSH and LQKENI. The CDR3: CASSLRGGGGNQPQHF. In DNA, the CDR3 is TGTGCCAGCTCACTTCGGGGGGGTGGAGGCAATCAGCCCCAGCATTTT.

The chain couples TRBV4-1 to TRBJ2-7, with 9 bases that match TRBD2. The junction had 7 bases not matched to a gene; V was cut back by 1 base and J by 6 bases. The CDR3 sequence is 15 residues long. CDR1 and CDR2 (germline): MGHRA, YSYEKL. The CDR3, as DNA: TGCGCCAGCAGCCAAGGCGTAGCGGGAGCTGGCGAGCAGTACTTC. It encodes CASSQGVAGAGEQYF.

This chain links TRBV18 with TRBJ2-1; 8 positions agree with TRBD2. After removal of 2 bases from V and 9 bases from J, the junction contained 3 bases not matched to a gene. In germline, CDR1 is KGHSH, CDR2 LQKENI. The CDR3 totals 13 residues. CDR3 coding DNA: TGTGCCAGCTCACCAGCGACTAGCGCTGAGCAGTTCTTC. It yields the protein CASSPATSAEQFF. Combining the CDR3 with reference TRBV18 and TRBJ2-1 gives the whole variable domain NAGVMQNPRHLVRRRGQEARLRCSPMKGHSHVYWYRQLPEEGLKFMVYLQKENIIDESGMPKERFSAEFPKEGPSILRIQQVVRGDSAAYFCASSPATSAEQFFGPGTRLTVL.

V is TRBV7-9 and J is TRBJ2-2; TRBD1 aligns across 8 bases. The CDR3 consists of 16 residues. V lost 6 bases and J lost 3; bases outside the gene matches: 9. CDR1 is SEHNR, CDR2 FQNEAQ, per germline (reference sequence). Written as DNA, the CDR3 is TGTGCCAGCAGAACCAGGGGGCAGAGGGACACCGGGGAGCTGTTTTTT. It yields the protein CASRTRGQRDTGELFF.

The rearrangement links TRBV7-2 to TRBJ2-7, with D possibly being TRBD2 (6 bases). CDR1 SGHTA and CDR2 FQGNSA come from the germline V gene. Trimming took 3 bases from V and 3 from J, leaving 15 bases between them. This CDR3 comprises 15 residues. The CDR3 reads CASSLGGEGIYEQYF. Written as DNA, the CDR3 is TGTGCCAGCAGCTTGGGGGGAGAAGGGATCTACGAGCAGTACTTC.

CDR3 region: CASRGGLAGVEQYF. The CDR3 DNA follows: TGTGCCAGCCGAGGGGGTCTAGCGGGAGTCGAGCAGTACTTC. This chain links TRBV6-5 with TRBJ2-7, with 10 positions matching TRBD2. Germline CDR1 MNHEY, CDR2 SVGAGI. With 8 bases clipped from V and 6 bases from J, the junction kept 10 bases outside the gene matches. The CDR3 has 14 amino acids.

The chain combines TRBV27 with TRBJ2-5; D might be TRBD1 (5 bases). The J call may be incorrect, as the DNA end agrees better with TRBJ2-7. This CDR3 contains 14 residues. CDR1 MNHEY and CDR2 SMNVEV come from the germline V gene (reference sequence). This CDR3 is CASSPQTVSYEQYF. The CDR3 DNA reads as TGTGCCAGCAGTCCCCAGACAGTATCCTACGAGCAGTACTTC.

This clone was seen a handful of times. The chain combines TRBV7-9 with TRBJ2-1, with 7 bases lining up with TRBD2. CDR3 size: 13 residues. Germline CDR1 is SEHNR and CDR2 is FQNEAQ (reference sequence). V shed 5 bases, J shed 7 bases, and the junction held 5 bases outside the gene matches. CDR3 in DNA: TGTGCCAGCAGCCGAACGGGGGGAAATGAGCAGTTCTTC. It yields the protein CASSRTGGNEQFF.